Shown below are 22 T cell receptor beta chains from a single sample sequenced in a study of vaccination effects on CD4 cells after COVID-19. Antigen-specific CD4+ T cells were expanded (with viral peptide pools) by the ViraFEST assay ahead of sequencing. Having been cultured for about ten days, the cells underwent CD4+ T cell isolation. These receptors' antigens are unknown. The assay was immunoSEQ multiplex PCR, and TCRdb's table has in-frame clones only and misses some. The table lists tens of thousands of clones, roughly 80% of them singletons. This material consisted of CD4+ T cells from PBMCs cultured with HCoV-229E spike peptides, taken before COVID-19 vaccination. The receptor source for this set is a human donor who received a COVID-19 vaccine.

This rearrangement joins TRBV24-1 to TRBJ2-3; D may be TRBD2 (7 bases). Between the trimmed V and J ends, which lost 5 bases and 1 base, there was a span of 15 bases. Germline-derived CDR1 and CDR2 are KGHDR and SFDVKD. The CDR3 extends over 16 amino acids. The CDR3 nucleotides are TGTGCCACCAGTGTGGGGGGGCGTTTGCGCACAGATACGCAGTATTTT. It translates to CATSVGGRLRTDTQYF.

The chain is built from TRBV14 and TRBJ2-2; no reliable D call. The CDR3 totals 15 residues. The V gene lost 3 bases and the J gene lost 2 bases, with 10 bases spanning the gap. Germline V gene sequence: CDR1 SGHDN, CDR2 FVKESK. This CDR3 reads CASSHSRLNTGELFF. CDR3 DNA: TGTGCCAGCAGCCATAGTAGGCTTAACACCGGGGAGCTGTTTTTT.

This chain uses TRBV7-9 with TRBJ2-3; D ambiguous. This CDR3 spans 14 amino acids. The V gene's germline CDR1 is SEHNR and CDR2 FQNEAQ (reference sequence). V lost 3 bases, J lost 2 bases, and 9 bases lay in between. The CDR3 bases are TGTGCCAGCAGCTTTGGCCCATCCACAGATACGCAGTATTTT. This sequence encodes CASSFGPSTDTQYF.

This clone was recorded only once. The J gene is TRBJ2-3, the V gene TRBV6-2 or TRBV6-3, with D unclear. This CDR3 is 15 amino acids long. The ends were cut back, 1 base at V and 1 base at J, with 9 bases in the middle. Germline V CDR1 and CDR2: MNHEY, SVGEGT. The CDR3 nucleotides are TGTGCCAGCAGTTACTTGAGAACGGGCACAGATACGCAGTATTTT. Protein: CASSYLRTGTDTQYF.

The rearrangement links TRBV5-5 to TRBJ1-2; D ambiguous. The CDR3 is 14 residues long. Germline loops: CDR1 SGHKS, CDR2 YYEKEE (reference sequence). Trimming removed 1 base from V and 4 bases from J, with 11 bases in between. Here the CDR3 reads CASSLWGESYGYTF. Here the CDR3 DNA reads TGTGCCAGCAGCTTGTGGGGTGAGAGCTATGGCTACACCTTC.

V usage is TRBV3-1 (or the pseudogene TRBV3-2) and J usage is TRBJ1-4; no firm D call. The CDR3 runs 14 residues. Germline V gene sequence: CDR1 LGHDT, CDR2 YNNKEL (reference sequence). Trimming cost V 4 bases and J 0 bases, with 6 bases left between them. CDR3 DNA: TGTGCCAGCAGCCTGACCGCAACTAATGAAAAACTGTTTTTT. As protein: CASSLTATNEKLFF.

This chain joins TRBV18 and TRBJ1-4, with D possibly TRBD1 on 5 matching bases. Trimming cost V 3 bases and J 8 bases, with 7 bases left between them. The germline CDR1 and CDR2 sequences are KGHSH and LQKENI. The CDR3 is 12 amino acids. CDR3 sequence reads: CASSPGPEKLFF. The CDR3 DNA follows: TGTGCCAGCTCACCGGGACCCGAAAAACTGTTTTTT.

J is TRBJ1-2 and V is TRBV7-8; D is unresolved. Per the germline V gene, CDR1 is SGHVS and CDR2 is FQNEAQ. The V end lost 4 bases, the J end lost 3 bases, and 12 bases lay between the germline ends. The CDR3 covers 14 residues. The CDR3 region is CASSSARQYYGYTF. DNA of the CDR3: TGTGCCAGCAGCTCAGCCCGACAATACTATGGCTACACCTTC. Variable domain in full (rest from reference TRBV7-8 and TRBJ1-2): GAGVSQSPRYKVAKRGQDVALRCDPISGHVSLFWYQQALGQGPEFLTYFQNEAQLDKSGLPSDRFFAERPEGSVSTLKIQRTQQEDSAVYLCASSSARQYYGYTFGSGTRLTVV.

The chain has TRBV11-2 and TRBJ2-4; 10 bases map to TRBD2. V was clipped by 1 base and J by 4 bases; unmatched bases: 7. CDR1 is SGHAT, CDR2 FQNNGV, per germline. This CDR3 is 17 amino acids long. CDR3 sequence reads: CASSLVPSGGTKNIQYF. Written as DNA, the CDR3 is TGTGCCAGCAGCTTAGTTCCTAGCGGGGGCACAAAAAACATTCAGTACTTC.

This clone was counted only a few times. The chain combines TRBV3-1 (or the pseudogene TRBV3-2) with TRBJ1-2, with 10 positions matching TRBD1. CDR3 length equals 15 residues. Germline lookup yields CDR1 LGHDT and CDR2 YNNKEL (reference sequence). Germline trimming cut 2 bases from V and 7 bases from J; bases unmatched to any gene: 7. CDR3 amino acids: CASSQLDRGPSGYTF. The CDR3, as DNA: TGTGCCAGCAGCCAACTCGACAGGGGGCCAAGTGGCTACACCTTC.

The chain carries TRBV19 and TRBJ2-2, with D possibly TRBD2 on 5 matching bases. The germline V and J ends were trimmed by 8 bases and 2 bases, with 12 bases remaining between them. Germline V gene data show CDR1 as LNHDA and CDR2 as SQIVND (reference sequence). This CDR3 has 14 amino acids. CDR3 coding DNA: TGTGCCAGTGGCATCCGGGGAAACACCGGGGAGCTGTTTTTT. It translates to CASGIRGNTGELFF.

A few counts support this clone. The CDR3 loop reads CASSGTEKGYGYTF. As DNA, the CDR3 is TGTGCCAGCAGTGGGACAGAGAAAGGCTATGGCTACACCTTC. V usage is TRBV2 and J usage is TRBJ1-2; D possibly corresponds to TRBD1 (6 bases). This CDR3 has 14 amino acids. CDR1 and CDR2 (germline): SNHLY, FYNNEI. The germline V and J ends were trimmed by 4 bases and 4 bases, with 13 bases remaining between them.

The rearrangement uses TRBV18 and TRBJ1-3, with D possibly matching TRBD1 (6 bases). This CDR3 is built from 18 residues. V gave up 3 bases and J gave up 0 bases, with 18 bases separating them. Germline CDR1 and CDR2: KGHSH and LQKENI. CDR3 in DNA: TGTGCCAGCTCACCTATGGACAGTTCCCGAGGCTCTGGAAACACCATATATTTT. Its protein is CASSPMDSSRGSGNTIYF.

This sequence joins TRBV6-5 and TRBJ1-1, with D tentatively TRBD1 (5 bases). CDR1 and CDR2 from the germline V gene are MNHEY and SVGAGI. The CDR3 is made up of 15 amino acids. V lost 6 bases, J lost 9 bases, and 23 bases lay in between. The CDR3 is CASSRQGKLPLKAFF. DNA for the CDR3: TGTGCCAGCAGCCGCCAGGGTAAACTCCCTTTGAAAGCTTTCTTT.

V gene TRBV19 combines with J gene TRBJ1-1, with 9 bases aligning to TRBD1. Germline lookup yields CDR1 LNHDA and CDR2 SQIVND (reference sequence). V gave up 0 bases and J gave up 6 bases; unmatched junction bases: 8. The CDR3 is 16 residues long. This CDR3 is CASSIDWWTGDSEAFF. CDR3 coding DNA: TGTGCCAGTAGTATAGATTGGTGGACAGGGGATTCTGAAGCTTTCTTT.

This chain joins TRBV7-2 and TRBJ1-5; D remains ambiguous. CDR1 and CDR2 (germline): SGHTA, FQGNSA. The CDR3 runs 14 residues. V gave up 4 bases and J gave up 0 bases, with 7 bases separating them. The CDR3 region is CASSSGGSNQPQHF. The CDR3 bases are TGTGCCAGCAGCTCGGGAGGTAGCAATCAGCCCCAGCATTTT.

CDR3 in DNA: TGTGCCAGCAGCTCCCAGACTAGCGGCGGCTACGAGCAGTACGTC. It specifies CASSSQTSGGYEQYV. The rearrangement links TRBV7-2 to TRBJ2-7, with 9 bases fitting TRBD2. This CDR3 has 15 residues. J was trimmed by 3 bases and V by 4 bases; bases with no gene match: 7. CDR1 is SGHTA and CDR2 is FQGNSA in the germline V gene.

This rearrangement joins TRBV9 to TRBJ2-1, with TRBD2 matching 7 bases. Trimming cost V 4 bases and J 6 bases; bases outside gene matches: 4. The CDR3 has 13 amino acids. Germline loops: CDR1 SGDLS, CDR2 YYNGEE. The chain's CDR3 is CASSPWGGNEQFF. The DNA of the CDR3 is TGTGCCAGCAGCCCCTGGGGGGGCAATGAGCAGTTCTTC.

The V call is TRBV11-2, the J call TRBJ1-2; TRBD1 might be the D (6 bases). CDR3 size: 16 residues. The ends were cut back, 1 base at V and 2 bases at J, with 14 bases in the middle. CDR1 and CDR2 from the germline V gene are SGHAT and FQNNGV. CDR3 sequence reads: CASSLVTGASNYGYTF. For the CDR3, the DNA is TGTGCCAGCAGCTTAGTAACGGGGGCAAGCAACTATGGCTACACCTTC.

This rearrangement joins TRBV18 to TRBJ1-2, with 10 bases aligning to TRBD1. The germline CDR1 and CDR2 sequences are KGHSH and LQKENI. This CDR3 is built from 14 residues. V lost 6 bases, J lost 0 bases, and 1 base stayed unmatched. CDR3 sequence: CASSGTGANYGYTF. CDR3 DNA sequence: TGTGCCAGCTCCGGGACAGGGGCTAACTATGGCTACACCTTC.

The chain uses TRBV18 and TRBJ2-1, with TRBD1 matching 10 bases. This CDR3 is built from 14 residues. Germline loops: CDR1 KGHSH, CDR2 LQKENI. V shed 6 bases and J 6 bases; nucleotides not matched to a gene: 5. CDR3 bases: TGTGCCAGCTCTCTGGGACAGGGGACCAATGAGCAGTTCTTC. Amino acid sequence: CASSLGQGTNEQFF.

A few counts support this clone. The chain carries TRBV6-5 and TRBJ1-3, with D hard to call. The CDR3 has 13 residues. Germline V lookup: CDR1 MNHEY, CDR2 SVGAGI. Deletions cut 4 bases from V and 1 base from J, with 5 bases between. The CDR3: CASSSGSGNTIYF. The CDR3 bases are TGTGCCAGCAGTTCCGGGTCTGGAAACACCATATATTTT.